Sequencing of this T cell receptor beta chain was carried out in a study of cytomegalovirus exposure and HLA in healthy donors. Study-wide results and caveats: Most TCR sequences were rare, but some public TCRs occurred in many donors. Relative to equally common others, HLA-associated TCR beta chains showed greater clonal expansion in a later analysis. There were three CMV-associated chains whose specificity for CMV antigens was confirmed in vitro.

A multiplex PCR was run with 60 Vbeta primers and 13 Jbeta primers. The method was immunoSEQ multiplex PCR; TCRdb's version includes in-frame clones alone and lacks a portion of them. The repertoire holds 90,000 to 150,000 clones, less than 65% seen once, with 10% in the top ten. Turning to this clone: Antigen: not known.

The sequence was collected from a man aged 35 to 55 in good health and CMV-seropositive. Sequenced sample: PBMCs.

The CDR3 region has the DNA TGTGCCAGCAGCTTCAGCGGGATCTACGAGCAGTACTTC. It codes for CASSFSGIYEQYF. The chain couples TRBV5-4 to TRBJ2-7; the match to TRBD2 covers 7 bases. Losses at the gene ends were 2 bases for V and 3 bases for J; bases not matched to a gene: 2. Germline V gene lookup returns CDR1 SGHNT and CDR2 YYREEE (reference sequence). The CDR3 runs 13 residues.